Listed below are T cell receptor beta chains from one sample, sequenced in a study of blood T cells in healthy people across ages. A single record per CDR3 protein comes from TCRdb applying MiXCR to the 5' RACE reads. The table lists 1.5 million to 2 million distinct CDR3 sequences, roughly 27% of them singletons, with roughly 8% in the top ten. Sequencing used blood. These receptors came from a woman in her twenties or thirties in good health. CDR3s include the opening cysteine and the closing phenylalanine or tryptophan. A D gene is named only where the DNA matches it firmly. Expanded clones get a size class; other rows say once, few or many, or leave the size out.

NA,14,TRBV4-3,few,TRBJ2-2,TGCGCCAGCAGCCCCCCGACCAACACCGGGGAGCTGTTTTTT,CASSPPTNTGELFF
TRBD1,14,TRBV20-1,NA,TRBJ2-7,TGCAGTGCGCCCGGGACAGGGAACACCTACGAGCAGTACTTC,CSAPGTGNTYEQYF
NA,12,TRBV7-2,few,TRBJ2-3,TGTGCCAGCAGCTTACCGCAAGATACGCAGTATTTT,CASSLPQDTQYF
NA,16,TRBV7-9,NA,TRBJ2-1,TGTGCCAGCAGCTTGGACCCTCTGAGAGGGGGCAATGAGCAGTTCTTC,CASSLDPLRGGNEQFF
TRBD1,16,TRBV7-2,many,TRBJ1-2,TGTGCCAGCAGCTTAGCGCTGGGACAGGGGGGCTATGGCTACACCTTC,CASSLALGQGGYGYTF
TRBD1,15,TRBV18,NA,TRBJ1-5,TGTGCCAGCTCACCAGAGGACAGGGTTAGATGGCCCCAGCATTTT,CASSPEDRVRWPQHF
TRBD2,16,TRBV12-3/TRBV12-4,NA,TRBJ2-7,TGTGCCAGCAGTCCCGAGCGGGGCCGCTCCTACAATGAGCAGTACTTC,CASSPERGRSYNEQYF
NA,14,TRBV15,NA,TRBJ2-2,TGTGCCAGCGGCCGGGGGTCCTACACCGGGGAGCGGTTTTTT,CASGRGSYTGERFF
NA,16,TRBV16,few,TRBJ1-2,TGTGCCAGCAGCCAAGTTAGGGACGGCGGCAACTATGGCTACACCTTC,CASSQVRDGGNYGYTF
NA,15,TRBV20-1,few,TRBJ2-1,TGCAGTGCTAGAAGCGAACTAGCCTCCTACAATGAGCAGTTCTTC,CSARSELASYNEQFF